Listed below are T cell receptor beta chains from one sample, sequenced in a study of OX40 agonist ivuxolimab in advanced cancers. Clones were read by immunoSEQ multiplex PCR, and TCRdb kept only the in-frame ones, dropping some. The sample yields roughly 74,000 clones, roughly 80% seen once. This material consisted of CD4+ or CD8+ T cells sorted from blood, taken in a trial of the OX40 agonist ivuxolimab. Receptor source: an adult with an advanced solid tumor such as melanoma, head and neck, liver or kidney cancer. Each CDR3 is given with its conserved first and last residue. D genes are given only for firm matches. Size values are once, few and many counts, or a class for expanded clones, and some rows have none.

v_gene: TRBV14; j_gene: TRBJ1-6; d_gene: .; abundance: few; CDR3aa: CASSQKVGSSPLHF; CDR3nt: TGTGCCAGCAGCCAGAAGGTGGGGAGTTCACCCCTCCACTTT
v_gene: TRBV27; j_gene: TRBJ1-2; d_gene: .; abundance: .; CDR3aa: CASSSKEYYGYTF; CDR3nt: TGTGCCAGCAGTTCCAAGGAATACTATGGCTACACCTTC
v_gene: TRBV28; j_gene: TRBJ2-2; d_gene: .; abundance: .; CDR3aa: CASRNPTGELFF; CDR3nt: TGTGCCAGCAGAAACCCGACCGGGGAGCTGTTTTTT
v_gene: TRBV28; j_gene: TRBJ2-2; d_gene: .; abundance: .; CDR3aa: CASSDSFITGELFF; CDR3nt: TGTGCCAGCTCCGACAGCTTTATCACCGGGGAGCTGTTTTTT
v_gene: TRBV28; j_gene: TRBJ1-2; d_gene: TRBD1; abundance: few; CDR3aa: CASSLQGALGGYTF; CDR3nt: TGTGCCAGCAGTCTTCAGGGGGCGCTAGGTGGCTACACCTTC
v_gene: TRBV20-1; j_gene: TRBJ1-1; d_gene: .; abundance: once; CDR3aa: CSGSRGTEAFF; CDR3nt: TGCAGCGGATCGCGCGGCACTGAAGCTTTCTTT
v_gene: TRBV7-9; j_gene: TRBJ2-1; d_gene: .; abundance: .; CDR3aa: CASSLLGEGINEQFF; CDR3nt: TGTGCCAGCAGCTTACTTGGAGAGGGGATTAATGAGCAGTTCTTC
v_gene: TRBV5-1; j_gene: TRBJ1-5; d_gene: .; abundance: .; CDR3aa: CASSLDGSTSNQPQHF; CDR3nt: TGCGCCAGCAGCTTGGACGGCAGTACTAGCAATCAGCCCCAGCATTTT
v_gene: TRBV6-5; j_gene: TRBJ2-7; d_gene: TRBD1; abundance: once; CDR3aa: CASSRDRGQDEQYF; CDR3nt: TGTGCCAGCAGTCGCGACAGGGGTCAAGACGAGCAGTACTTC
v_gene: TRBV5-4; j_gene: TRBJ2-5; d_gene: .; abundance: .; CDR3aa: CASSFWDNQETQYF; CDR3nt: TGTGCCAGCAGCTTCTGGGACAACCAAGAGACCCAGTACTTC
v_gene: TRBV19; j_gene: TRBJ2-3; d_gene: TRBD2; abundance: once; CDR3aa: CASSIGGGNGDTQYF; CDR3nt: TGTGCCAGTAGTATCGGGGGGGGAAACGGAGATACGCAGTATTTT
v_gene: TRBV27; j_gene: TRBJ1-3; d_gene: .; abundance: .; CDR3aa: CASSLGGQPGSGNTIYF; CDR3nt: TGTGCCAGCAGTTTAGGGGGGCAGCCAGGCTCTGGAAACACCATATATTTT
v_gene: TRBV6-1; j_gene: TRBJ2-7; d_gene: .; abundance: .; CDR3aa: CASSEGRNREQYF; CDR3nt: TGTGCCAGCAGTGAAGGTAGGAATCGGGAGCAGTACTTC
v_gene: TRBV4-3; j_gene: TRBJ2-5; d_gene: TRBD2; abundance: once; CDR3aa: CASSQGPFGLAGAYTQETQYF; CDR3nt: TGCGCCAGCAGCCAAGGCCCCTTCGGACTAGCGGGAGCATATACACAAGAGACCCAGTACTTC
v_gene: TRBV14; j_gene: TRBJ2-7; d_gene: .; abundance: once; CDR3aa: CASSQDLGPAEPYEQYF; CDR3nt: TGTGCCAGCAGCCAAGATCTTGGGCCAGCAGAACCCTACGAGCAGTACTTC
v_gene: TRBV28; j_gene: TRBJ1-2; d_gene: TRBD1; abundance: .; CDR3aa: CASSYRGGYTF; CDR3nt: TGTGCCAGCAGTTACAGGGGCGGCTACACCTTC
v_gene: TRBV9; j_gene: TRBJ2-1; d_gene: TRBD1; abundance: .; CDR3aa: CASSVGTQGAAGNEQFF; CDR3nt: TGTGCCAGCAGCGTAGGAACCCAGGGGGCGGCGGGCAATGAGCAGTTCTTC
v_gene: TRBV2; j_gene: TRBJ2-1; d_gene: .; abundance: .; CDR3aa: CASRPYSGASSYNEQFF; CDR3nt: TGTGCCAGCAGGCCTTACAGCGGAGCGAGCTCCTACAATGAGCAGTTCTTC
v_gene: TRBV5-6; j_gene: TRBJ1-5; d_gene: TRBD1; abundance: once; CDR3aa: CASSMQGQATKQPQHF; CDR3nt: TGTGCCAGCAGCATGCAGGGACAGGCGACTAAACAGCCCCAGCATTTT
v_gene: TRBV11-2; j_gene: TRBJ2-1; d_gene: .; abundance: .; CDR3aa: CASSLLASLGYNEQFF; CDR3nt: TGTGCCAGCAGCCTATTGGCTAGTCTCGGGTACAATGAGCAGTTCTTC
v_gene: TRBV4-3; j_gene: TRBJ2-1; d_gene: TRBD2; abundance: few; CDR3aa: CASSPGLAGFIGKGEQFF; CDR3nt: TGCGCCAGCAGTCCGGGACTAGCGGGATTTATCGGGAAGGGTGAGCAGTTCTTC
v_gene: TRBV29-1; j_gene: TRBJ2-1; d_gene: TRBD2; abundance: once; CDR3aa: CSVRKRGLANEQFF; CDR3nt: TGCAGCGTTCGCAAAAGGGGACTAGCGAATGAGCAGTTCTTC
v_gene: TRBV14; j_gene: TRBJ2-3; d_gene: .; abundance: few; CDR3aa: CASSQMGGSTDTQYF; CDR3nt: TGTGCCAGCAGCCAAATGGGGGGCAGCACAGATACGCAGTATTTT
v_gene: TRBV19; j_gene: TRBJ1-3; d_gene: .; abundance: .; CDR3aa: CASTFGQLSGNTIYF; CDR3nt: TGTGCCAGCACTTTCGGACAGCTCTCTGGAAACACCATATATTTT
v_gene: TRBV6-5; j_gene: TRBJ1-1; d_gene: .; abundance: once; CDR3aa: CASTRDTEAFF; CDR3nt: TGTGCCAGCACCAGAGACACTGAAGCTTTCTTT
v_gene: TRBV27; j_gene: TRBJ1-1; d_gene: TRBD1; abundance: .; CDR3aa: CASSSGTGFLNTEAFF; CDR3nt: TGTGCCAGCAGTTCCGGGACAGGGTTTTTGAACACTGAAGCTTTCTTT
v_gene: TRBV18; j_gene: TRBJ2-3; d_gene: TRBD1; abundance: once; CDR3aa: CASSPGQGTDTQYF; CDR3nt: TGTGCCAGCTCCCCGGGACAGGGGACAGATACGCAGTATTTT
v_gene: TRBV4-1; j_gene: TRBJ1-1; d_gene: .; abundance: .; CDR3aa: CASSQGLEAFF; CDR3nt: TGCGCCAGCAGCCAAGGGCTTGAAGCTTTCTTT
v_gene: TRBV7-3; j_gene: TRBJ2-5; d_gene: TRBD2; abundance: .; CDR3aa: CASSSLAGGGETQYF; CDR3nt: TGTGCCAGCAGCTCACTAGCGGGAGGCGGTGAGACCCAGTACTTC
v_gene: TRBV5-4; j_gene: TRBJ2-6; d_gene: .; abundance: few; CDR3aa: CASSRGEAGANVLTF; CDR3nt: TGTGCCAGCAGCCGCGGGGAAGCTGGGGCCAACGTCCTGACTTTC
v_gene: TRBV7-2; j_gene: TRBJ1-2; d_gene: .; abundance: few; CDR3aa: CASTFARTDGYTF; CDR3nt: TGTGCCAGCACCTTTGCGAGGACGGATGGCTACACCTTC
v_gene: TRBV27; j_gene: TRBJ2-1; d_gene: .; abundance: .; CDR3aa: CASSLIQGNEQFF; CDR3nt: TGTGCCAGCAGTCTCATACAGGGTAATGAGCAGTTCTTC
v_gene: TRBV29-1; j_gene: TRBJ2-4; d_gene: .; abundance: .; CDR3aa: CSVETDYKNIQYF; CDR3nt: TGCAGCGTTGAGACAGACTACAAAAACATTCAGTACTTC
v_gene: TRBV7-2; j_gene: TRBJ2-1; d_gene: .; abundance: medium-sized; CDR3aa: CASSSPYNEQFF; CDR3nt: TGTGCCAGCAGCTCGCCTTACAATGAGCAGTTCTTC
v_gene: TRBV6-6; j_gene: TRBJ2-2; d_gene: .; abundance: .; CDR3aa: CASSYQGPDTGELFF; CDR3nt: TGTGCCAGCAGTTACCAGGGGCCGGACACCGGGGAGCTGTTTTTT
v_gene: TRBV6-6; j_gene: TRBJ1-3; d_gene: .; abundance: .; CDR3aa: CASSYSSAGNTIYF; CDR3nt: TGTGCCAGCAGTTACTCGAGCGCTGGAAACACCATATATTTT
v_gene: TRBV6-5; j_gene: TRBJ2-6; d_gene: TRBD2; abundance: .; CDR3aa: CASSSAGAGANVLTF; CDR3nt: TGTGCCAGCAGCTCAGCGGGAGCTGGGGCCAACGTCCTGACTTTC
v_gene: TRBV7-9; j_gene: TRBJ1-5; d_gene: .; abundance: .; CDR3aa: CASSWGHGYSNQPQHF; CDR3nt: TGTGCCAGCAGCTGGGGACACGGTTATAGCAATCAGCCCCAGCATTTT
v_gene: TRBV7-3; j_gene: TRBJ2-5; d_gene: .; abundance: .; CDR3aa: CASSLSSTPQETQYF; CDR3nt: TGTGCCAGCAGCTTAAGTTCCACCCCCCAAGAGACCCAGTACTTC
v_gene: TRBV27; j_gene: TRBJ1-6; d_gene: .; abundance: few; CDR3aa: CASSHRGRETLHF; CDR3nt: TGTGCCAGCAGTCACCGTGGCAGGGAGACCCTCCACTTT
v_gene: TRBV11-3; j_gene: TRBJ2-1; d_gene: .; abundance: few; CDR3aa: CASSPRRRGNEQFF; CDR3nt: TGTGCCAGCAGCCCACGTCGGCGGGGCAATGAGCAGTTCTTC
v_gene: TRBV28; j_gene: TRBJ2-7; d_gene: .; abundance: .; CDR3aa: CATNRLTYEQYF; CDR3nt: TGTGCCACCAATCGACTTACCTACGAGCAGTACTTC
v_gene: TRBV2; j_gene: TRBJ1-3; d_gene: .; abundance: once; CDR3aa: CASSEAVGGRGTIYF; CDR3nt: TGTGCCAGCAGTGAAGCAGTGGGGGGAAGGGGCACCATATATTTT
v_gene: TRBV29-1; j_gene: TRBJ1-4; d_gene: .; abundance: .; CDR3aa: CSVGTPPPNEKLFF; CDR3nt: TGCAGCGTGGGGACCCCCCCGCCTAATGAAAAACTGTTTTTT
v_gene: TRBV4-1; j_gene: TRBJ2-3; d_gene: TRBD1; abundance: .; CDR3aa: CASSQSGQGDGDTQYF; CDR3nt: TGCGCCAGCAGCCAATCGGGCCAGGGGGACGGAGATACGCAGTATTTT
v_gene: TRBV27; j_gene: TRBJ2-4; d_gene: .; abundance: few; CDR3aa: CASSSTGPGKNIQYF; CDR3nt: TGTGCCAGCAGTAGTACCGGTCCGGGCAAAAACATTCAGTACTTC
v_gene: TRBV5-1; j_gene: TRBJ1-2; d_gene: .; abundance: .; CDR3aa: CASSSPPSYGYTF; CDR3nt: TGCGCCAGCAGCTCACCTCCAAGCTATGGCTACACCTTC
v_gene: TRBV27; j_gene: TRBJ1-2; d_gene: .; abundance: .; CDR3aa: CASSLRENYGYTF; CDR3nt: TGTGCCAGCAGTTTAAGGGAAAACTATGGCTACACCTTC
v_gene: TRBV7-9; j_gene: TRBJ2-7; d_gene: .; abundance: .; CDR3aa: CASNPGGVQRDYEQYF; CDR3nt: TGTGCCAGCAACCCAGGGGGGGTCCAGCGGGACTACGAGCAGTACTTC
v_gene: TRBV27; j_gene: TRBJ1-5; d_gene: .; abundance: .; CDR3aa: CASSLRGTVYSNQPQHF; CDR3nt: TGTGCCAGCAGTCTAAGGGGGACTGTGTATAGCAATCAGCCCCAGCATTTT
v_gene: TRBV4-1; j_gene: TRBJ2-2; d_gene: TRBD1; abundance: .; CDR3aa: CASSQDRSGGFGTGELFF; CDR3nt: TGCGCCAGCAGCCAAGATCGGTCAGGGGGCTTCGGCACCGGGGAGCTGTTTTTT
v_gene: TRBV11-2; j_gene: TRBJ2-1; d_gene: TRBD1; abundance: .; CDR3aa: CASSTPTGDNEQFF; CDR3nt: TGTGCCAGCAGCACCCCGACAGGGGACAATGAGCAGTTCTTC
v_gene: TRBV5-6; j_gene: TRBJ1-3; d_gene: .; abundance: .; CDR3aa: CASSLGWQGGNTIYF; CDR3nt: TGTGCCAGCAGCTTGGGATGGCAGGGTGGAAACACCATATATTTT
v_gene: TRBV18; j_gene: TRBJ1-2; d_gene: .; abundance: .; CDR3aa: CASSPRTVYGYTF; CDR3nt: TGTGCCAGCTCACCACGGACGGTCTATGGCTACACCTTC
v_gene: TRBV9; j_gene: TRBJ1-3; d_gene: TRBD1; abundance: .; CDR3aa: CASSGSGTGSGNTIYF; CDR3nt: TGTGCCAGCAGCGGATCCGGGACAGGGTCTGGAAACACCATATATTTT
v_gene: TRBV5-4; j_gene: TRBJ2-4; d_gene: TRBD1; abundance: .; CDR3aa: CASSRDRGLKNIQYF; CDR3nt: TGTGCCAGCAGCAGGGACAGGGGACTAAAAAACATTCAGTACTTC
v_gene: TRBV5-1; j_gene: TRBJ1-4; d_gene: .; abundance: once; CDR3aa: CASSFTGGKLFF; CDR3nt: TGCGCCAGCAGCTTTACGGGGGGAAAACTGTTTTTT
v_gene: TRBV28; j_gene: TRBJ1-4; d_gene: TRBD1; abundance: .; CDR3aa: CASSPPPGQEKLFF; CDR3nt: TGTGCCAGCAGTCCCCCGCCGGGACAGGAAAAACTGTTTTTT
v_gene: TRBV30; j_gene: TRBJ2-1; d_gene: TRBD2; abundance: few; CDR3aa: CAWRAIAGSGSEQFF; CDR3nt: TGTGCCTGGAGAGCTATAGCGGGAAGTGGTAGTGAGCAGTTCTTC